Listed below are T cell receptor beta chains from one sample, sequenced in a study of blood T cell repertoires in COVID-19. Sequenced by immunoSEQ multiplex PCR; TCRdb stores in-frame clones only, minus some. The sample carries a few hundred thousand clones, around 86% recorded once. Sequenced sample: PBMCs or T cells enriched from blood (not recorded which). These receptor sequences come from a man aged 25 to 40 in a cohort exposed to, infected with or recovered from COVID-19 (not recorded which). Each CDR3 is given with its conserved first and last residue. A D gene is named only where the DNA matches it firmly. A row's size may be missing; if present it is once, few, many or a size class.

cdr3_length d_call j_call v_call clone_size cdr3_nt cdr3_aa
15 NA TRBJ1-5 TRBV6-5 NA TGTGCCAGCAGTTACCGGCAGGAACCCAATCAGCCCCAGCATTTT CASSYRQEPNQPQHF
16 TRBD1 TRBJ1-2 TRBV9 NA TGTGCCAGCAGCACACTAACGGACAGGCTTGTTGATGGCTACACCTTC CASSTLTDRLVDGYTF
16 TRBD2 TRBJ2-3 TRBV7-2 NA TGTGCCAGCAGCTTAGGCCTAGCGGGATTGGGAGATACGCAGTATTTT CASSLGLAGLGDTQYF
13 TRBD1 TRBJ1-2 TRBV12-3/TRBV12-4 NA TGTGCCAGCAGTAGAAACAGGGGGCAGGGCTACACCTTC CASSRNRGQGYTF
12 NA TRBJ2-1 TRBV7-9 NA TGTGCCAGCAGCTCCGGACAGTTTAGTAAGTTCTTC CASSSGQFSKFF
15 TRBD2 TRBJ2-1 TRBV18 NA TGTGCCAGCTCACCCCTGGGGGAGGGCCTCAATGAGCAGTTCTTC CASSPLGEGLNEQFF
15 NA TRBJ1-5 TRBV28 NA TGTGCCAGCAGTTTAGGCAGACAGGTCAATCAGCCCCAGCATTTT CASSLGRQVNQPQHF
16 TRBD1 TRBJ1-2 TRBV28 NA TGTGCCAGCAGATCCCCACTCGGTACAGGGGTTGGTGGCTACACCTTC CASRSPLGTGVGGYTF
16 TRBD1 TRBJ1-2 TRBV27 NA TGTGCCAGCAGTTTATCGCGCACCGGACAGGGGTATGGCTACACCTTC CASSLSRTGQGYGYTF
16 NA TRBJ2-3 TRBV9 NA TGTGCCAGCAGCGCCCACGGGGCAGGGGCGGGAGATACGCAGTATTTT CASSAHGAGAGDTQYF
12 NA TRBJ1-2 TRBV5-1 NA TGCGCCAGCGGAGACAGGCTTTATGGCTACACCTTC CASGDRLYGYTF
16 TRBD1 TRBJ1-4 TRBV28 NA TGTGCCAGCACAGTCCATTCACAGGGGCTAAGGGAAAAACTGTTTTTT CASTVHSQGLREKLFF
16 TRBD1 TRBJ2-2 TRBV7-2 once TGTGCCAGCAGCTTTTCGACAGGGTGGGACACCGGGGAGCTGTTTTTT CASSFSTGWDTGELFF
16 TRBD1 TRBJ2-7 TRBV18 once TGTGCCAGCTCACCACCCAGTGGGGACAGGGGCCACGAGCAGTACTTC CASSPPSGDRGHEQYF
14 NA TRBJ1-6 TRBV9 few TGTGCCAGCAGCGCCACAGTGTCCAATTCACCCCTCCACTTT CASSATVSNSPLHF
15 NA TRBJ1-2 TRBV24-1 NA TGTGCCACCAGTGGGGGGCCTCGAGCTAACTATGGCTACACCTTC CATSGGPRANYGYTF
14 TRBD1 TRBJ2-7 TRBV10-3 NA TGTGCCATCAGTGAGTCGGACAGGGAGTCCGAGCAGTACTTC CAISESDRESEQYF
14 NA TRBJ1-2 TRBV5-6 NA TGTGCCAGCAGCTTGGAAGAGGCGAACTATGGCTACACCTTC CASSLEEANYGYTF
16 TRBD2 TRBJ2-2 TRBV29-1 NA TGCAGCGTTGGTTCGAGTGGCGGGAGAGGGATCGGGGAGCTGTTTTTT CSVGSSGGRGIGELFF
12 NA TRBJ2-3 TRBV12-3/TRBV12-4 NA TGTGCCAGCAGTTCAGGGTCGGATACGCAGTATTTT CASSSGSDTQYF
16 TRBD1 TRBJ1-2 TRBV24-1 NA TGTGCCACCAGTGGGCCACATAACAGGGGATTCTATGGCTACACCTTC CATSGPHNRGFYGYTF
17 TRBD2 TRBJ2-1 TRBV29-1 NA TGCAGCGTTGCTCTAGCGGGAGGGCCGAGAGACTACAATGAGCAGTTCTTC CSVALAGGPRDYNEQFF
14 NA TRBJ1-1 TRBV29-1 few TGCAGCGTTGAACAGGGTGCGGGGTTCGCTGAAGCTTTCTTT CSVEQGAGFAEAFF
15 NA TRBJ2-7 TRBV5-1 NA TGCGCCAGCAGCTTGGACGTGACAGGGACTGTCGGGCAGTACTTC CASSLDVTGTVGQYF
14 NA TRBJ2-3 TRBV7-9 NA TGTGCCAGCATTCGCCTAGCGAAGATAGATACGCAGTATTTT CASIRLAKIDTQYF
16 TRBD1 TRBJ1-4 TRBV5-4 NA TGTGCCAGCAGCTCGGGACAGGTCGGGTCCACCGGAAAACTGTTTTTT CASSSGQVGSTGKLFF
12 NA TRBJ1-2 TRBV2 NA TGTGCCAGCAGACGTAGAGAGTATGGCTACACCTTC CASRRREYGYTF
16 TRBD2 TRBJ2-1 TRBV7-3 NA TGTGCCAGCAGCTTAAGCTCTAGCGGGAGTACCAATGAGCAGTTCTTC CASSLSSSGSTNEQFF
13 NA TRBJ1-4 TRBV7-8 NA TGTGCCAGCAGCTTAGAAGTTGAGGATTCACTGTTTTTT CASSLEVEDSLFF
14 NA TRBJ2-5 TRBV5-1 NA TGCGCCAGCAGCTTGGGGGGTGGGAGAGAGACCCAGTACTTC CASSLGGGRETQYF
16 TRBD2 TRBJ2-1 TRBV9 NA TGTGCCAGCAGCGTAGCGGTACTAGCGGGAGGGGGCGAGCAGTTCTTC CASSVAVLAGGGEQFF
17 TRBD2 TRBJ2-7 TRBV3-1/TRBV3-2 NA TGTGCCAGCAGCCAAGAGACTAGCGGGAGAGTATGGTACGAGCAGTACTTC CASSQETSGRVWYEQYF
16 TRBD1 TRBJ1-1 TRBV2 NA TGTGCCAGCAGTGTGGGACAGGGGGCGTGGAACACTGAAGCTTTCTTT CASSVGQGAWNTEAFF
13 NA TRBJ2-7 TRBV28 NA TGTGCCAGCAGTTTCCGCATAGACTACGAGCAGTACTTC CASSFRIDYEQYF